The 25 T cell receptor beta chains presented below share a single source sample, sequenced in a study of T cell repertoires in ileal Crohn's disease. The time point: neoterminal ileum biopsy at postoperative endoscopy, about 6 months after surgery. This table comes from immunoSEQ multiplex PCR, and its TCRdb copy is limited to in-frame clones, with some not included. Altogether more than 15,000 clones are present, around 70% being singletons, with the ten largest covering 3.5% to 5%. The specimen sequenced was ileal tissue. All receptors come from an adult with Crohn's disease.

This clone was found a few times. The V and J genes are TRBV5-1 and TRBJ2-2; 9 nucleotides agree with TRBD2. J was trimmed by 4 bases and V by 4 bases; bases with no gene match: 14. The CDR3 length is 18 residues. In germline, CDR1 is SGHRS, CDR2 YFSETQ. The CDR3 spells CASSPRAGGPFGTGELFF. The CDR3 DNA reads TGCGCCAGCAGCCCGCGGGCGGGAGGGCCGTTCGGCACCGGGGAGCTGTTTTTT.

The chain employs TRBV29-1 and TRBJ2-1; TRBD2 might be the D (5 bases). CDR1 is SQVTM, CDR2 ANQGSEA, per germline. The CDR3 has 11 amino acids. Between the trimmed V and J ends, which lost 7 bases and 9 bases, there was a span of 13 bases. CDR3 DNA: TGCAGCGCCACGGGGTTTGTTGAGCAGTTCTTC. Protein sequence: CSATGFVEQFF.

Remarks on this clone: Other nucleotide sequences from this sample produce the same CDR3. This chain connects TRBV7-2 to TRBJ1-4; TRBD1 matches 7 bases. V lost 6 bases and J lost 2; bases outside the gene matches: 9. The CDR3 is 16 residues long. Germline V lookup: CDR1 SGHTA, CDR2 FQGNSA. CDR3 region: CASSPETGRTNEKLFF. The CDR3 DNA is TGTGCCAGCAGTCCCGAGACAGGGCGGACTAATGAAAAACTGTTTTTT.

The chain recombines TRBV6-6 with TRBJ2-7, with D perhaps TRBD1 (6 bases). The germline V and J ends were trimmed by 6 bases and 0 bases, with 12 bases remaining between them. The CDR3 runs 14 residues. From germline, CDR1 is MNHNY and CDR2 SVGAGI (reference sequence). The CDR3 sequence: CASSHGQYSYEQYF. The DNA of the CDR3 is TGTGCCAGCAGCCATGGACAGTACTCCTACGAGCAGTACTTC.

The rearrangement uses TRBV7-3 and TRBJ2-1; D gene ambiguous. The CDR3 is 13 amino acids. The germline gives CDR1 SGHTA, CDR2 FQGTGA. V was trimmed by 5 bases and J by 5 bases, leaving 10 bases between them. In DNA form, the CDR3 reads TGTGCCAGCAGCATACTTAGAGACAATGAGCAGTTCTTC. Its translation: CASSILRDNEQFF.

The J gene is TRBJ2-7, the V gene TRBV25-1; TRBD1 might be the D (6 bases). V was pared by 2 bases and J by 3 bases, with 23 bases between. The length of the CDR3 is 18 residues. Germline assignment: CDR1 MGHDK and CDR2 SYGVNS. The CDR3, as DNA: TGTGCCAGCAGTGAACTCATACCCCCCCGCTGGACAGTCTACGAGCAGTACTTC. Its protein product is CASSELIPPRWTVYEQYF.

This clone was counted a few times. The rearrangement joins TRBV29-1 to TRBJ2-3; a possible D gene is TRBD2 (5 bases). Germline V gene data show CDR1 as SQVTM and CDR2 as ANQGSEA. V was trimmed by 4 bases and J by 5 bases, leaving 10 bases between them. The CDR3 totals 12 residues. The chain's CDR3 is CSVALAEDTQYF. The CDR3 coding sequence is TGCAGCGTTGCCCTAGCAGAAGATACGCAGTATTTT.

This clone was seen a handful of times. The chain couples TRBV21-1 to TRBJ2-1; TRBD2, the table's D call, lacks a check against the DNA. TRBV21-1 is marked as a pseudogene. The CDR3 has 19 residues. CDR3 sequence reads: CASSKGTSGRSYSYNEQFF. The CDR3 DNA is TGTGCCAGCAGCAAAGGGACTAGCGGGAGGTCTTACTCCTACAATGAGCAGTTCTTC.

The rearrangement links TRBV20-1 to TRBJ2-1; D uncertain. The CDR3 contains 11 residues. The germline V and J ends were trimmed by 6 bases and 8 bases, with 11 bases remaining between them. Germline V gives CDR1 DFQATT, CDR2 SNEGSKA (reference sequence). CDR3 in DNA: TGCAGTGCCACGCGAACGGATGAGCAGTTCTTC. Amino acid sequence: CSATRTDEQFF.

The chain has TRBV10-1 and TRBJ1-2; D is unresolved. The germline V and J ends were trimmed by 3 bases and 8 bases, with 13 bases remaining between them. This CDR3 comprises 13 residues. Germline-derived CDR1 and CDR2 are WNHNN and SYGVQD (reference sequence). The CDR3 sequence: CASSEVPTNGYTF. The CDR3 DNA reads TGCGCCAGCAGTGAAGTTCCCACAAACGGCTACACCTTC.

V gene TRBV6-5 combines with J gene TRBJ1-2; tentative D call: TRBD1 (5 bases). The CDR3 consists of 13 residues. V shed 5 bases and J shed 8 bases, with 15 bases lying between them. Germline-derived CDR1 and CDR2 are MNHEY and SVGAGI. CDR3 sequence: CASSELRGRGYTF. The CDR3 DNA sequence: TGTGCCAGCAGTGAATTAAGGGGCCGGGGCTACACCTTC.

V is TRBV7-2 and J is TRBJ1-2; the D gene is possibly TRBD1 (5 bases). V lost 7 bases and J 4 bases, leaving 13 bases between the germline ends. The germline V gene has CDR1 SGHTA and CDR2 FQGNSA. The CDR3 is 13 residues long. CDR3 DNA: TGTGCCAGCAATGTATGGGGGGGCTATGGCTACACCTTC. This codes for CASNVWGGYGYTF.

This chain uses TRBV5-6 with TRBJ1-2, with a tentative D call TRBD1 (5 bases). CDR3 size: 14 residues. Germline V gene data show CDR1 as SGHDT and CDR2 as YYEEEE. The V gene lost 4 bases and the J gene lost 8 bases, with 18 bases spanning the gap. DNA for the CDR3: TGTGCCAGCAGCCGATCCTGGGGCCAGGAGGGCTACACCTTC. This sequence encodes CASSRSWGQEGYTF.

This chain joins TRBV29-1 and TRBJ2-1; 12 bases fit TRBD2. Unmatched junction bases numbered 13, after V lost 4 bases and J lost 0 bases. This CDR3 spans 19 amino acids. Germline assignment: CDR1 SQVTM and CDR2 ANQGSEA. CDR3 in amino acids: CSVARLAGGFGHSYNEQFF. CDR3 bases: TGCAGCGTTGCACGGCTAGCGGGAGGGTTTGGACACTCCTACAATGAGCAGTTCTTC.

This rearrangement joins TRBV7-8 to TRBJ1-6; the D is unclear. V was shortened by 1 base and J by 6 bases, with 10 bases between the two germline ends. CDR3 length: 15 amino acids. CDR1 is SGHVS, CDR2 FQNEAQ, per germline. CDR3 sequence (DNA): TGTGCCAGCAGCTTAGATATAGATTTTAATTCACCCCTCCACTTT. This codes for CASSLDIDFNSPLHF.

The chain links TRBV9 to TRBJ1-3, with D maybe TRBD1 (6 bases). The V and J ends lost 0 bases and 0 bases respectively, with 10 bases between them. Germline loops: CDR1 SGDLS, CDR2 YYNGEE. The length of the CDR3 is 16 residues. CDR3 coding DNA: TGTGCCAGCAGCGTAGACCAGGGGATCTCTGGAAACACCATATATTTT. This gives the protein CASSVDQGISGNTIYF.

The chain joins TRBV7-9 to TRBJ1-1; possible D gene TRBD1, 6 bases. There are 13 residues in the CDR3. Germline CDR1 reads SEHNR; CDR2 reads FQNEAQ (reference sequence). Trimming removed 5 bases at V and 7 bases at J, with 14 bases between. CDR3 in amino acids: CASSQGWTVEAFF. CDR3 coding DNA: TGTGCCAGCAGCCAGGGGTGGACAGTTGAAGCTTTCTTT.

The chain carries TRBV27 and TRBJ2-5; 7 bases are shared with TRBD2. The J call may not be correct, given that the DNA end is closer to TRBJ2-7. Germline assignment: CDR1 MNHEY and CDR2 SMNVEV (reference sequence). The CDR3 consists of 14 residues. CDR3 sequence: CASSHKREPDEQYF. The CDR3 DNA is TGTGCCAGCAGTCACAAGCGGGAACCGGACGAGCAGTACTTC.

This clone was seen a handful of times. The CDR3 DNA reads TGTGCCAGCAGCTTAGGCGGGACTGCGGACGGTGAGCAGTTCTTC. Amino acid sequence: CASSLGGTADGEQFF. The chain carries TRBV7-9 and TRBJ2-1, with a weak D call TRBD2 (6 bases). CDR3 length: 15 amino acids. V was pared by 1 base and J by 9 bases, with 16 bases between. Germline V gives CDR1 SEHNR, CDR2 FQNEAQ (reference sequence).

The gene calls are TRBV7-2 and TRBJ1-2, with D perhaps TRBD1 (5 bases). Germline assignment: CDR1 SGHTA and CDR2 FQGNSA. The V end was cut by 4 bases, the J end by 4 bases, with 22 bases between. The CDR3 is 17 residues long. The CDR3: CASSSGRQKGILYGYTF. CDR3 bases: TGTGCCAGCAGCTCGGGTAGACAGAAGGGAATTCTCTATGGCTACACCTTC.

The chain couples TRBV5-1 to TRBJ1-1; TRBD1 agrees at 7 bases. The CDR3 consists of 14 residues. Germline CDR1 SGHRS, CDR2 YFSETQ. With V trimmed by 8 bases and J by 1 base, 8 bases remained unmatched. The CDR3 sequence: CASRMGQRNTEAFF. In DNA form, the CDR3 reads TGCGCCAGTCGAATGGGACAGAGGAACACTGAAGCTTTCTTT.

The chain has TRBV10-3 and TRBJ2-3; the match to TRBD2 covers 9 bases. Germline loops: CDR1 ENHRY, CDR2 SYGVKD. With V trimmed by 8 bases and J by 7 bases, 7 bases remained unmatched. The CDR3 loop spans 13 amino acids. For the CDR3, the DNA is TGTGCCATCGCGGGAGGGGCCCCAAATACGCAGTATTTT. Translation: CAIAGGAPNTQYF.

This clone was found once. The chain is built from TRBV5-6 and TRBJ2-5; possible D gene TRBD1, 6 bases. The ends were cut back, 4 bases at V and 4 bases at J, with 11 bases in the middle. This CDR3 spans 13 amino acids. Germline lookup yields CDR1 SGHDT and CDR2 YYEEEE. Here the CDR3 reads CASSHQGRETQYF. CDR3 sequence (DNA): TGTGCCAGCAGCCATCAGGGGCGAGAGACCCAGTACTTC.

This rearrangement joins TRBV29-1 to TRBJ2-1, with 11 positions matching TRBD1. Per germline, CDR1 SQVTM and CDR2 ANQGSEA. J lost 7 bases, V lost 4 bases, and 6 bases had no gene match. The CDR3 length is 14 residues. The CDR3 DNA follows: TGCAGCGTTGGGGGGACAGGGGGTCGGAATGAGCAGTTCTTC. This translates into CSVGGTGGRNEQFF.

The chain has TRBV5-6 and TRBJ2-5, with D possibly being TRBD1 (6 bases). V was shortened by 3 bases and J by 2 bases, with 17 bases between the two germline ends. This CDR3 region has 16 residues. Germline CDR1 is SGHDT and CDR2 is YYEEEE. In DNA form, the CDR3 reads TGTGCCAGCAGCTGGATCCAGAACAGGGCACAAGAGACCCAGTACTTC. It is translated as CASSWIQNRAQETQYF.